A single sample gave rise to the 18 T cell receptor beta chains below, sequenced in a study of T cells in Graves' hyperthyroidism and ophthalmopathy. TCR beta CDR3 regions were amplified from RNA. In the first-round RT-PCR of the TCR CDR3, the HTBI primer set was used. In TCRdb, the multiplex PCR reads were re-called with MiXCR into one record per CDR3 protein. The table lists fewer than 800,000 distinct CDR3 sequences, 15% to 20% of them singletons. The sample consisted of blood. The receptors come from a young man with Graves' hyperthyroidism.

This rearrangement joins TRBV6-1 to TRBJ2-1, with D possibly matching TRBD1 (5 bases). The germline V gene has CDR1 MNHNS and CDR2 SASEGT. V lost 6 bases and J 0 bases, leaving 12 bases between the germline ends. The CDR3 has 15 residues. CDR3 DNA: TGTGCCAGCAGAACCACAGGCCTCTCCTACAATGAGCAGTTCTTC. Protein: CASRTTGLSYNEQFF.

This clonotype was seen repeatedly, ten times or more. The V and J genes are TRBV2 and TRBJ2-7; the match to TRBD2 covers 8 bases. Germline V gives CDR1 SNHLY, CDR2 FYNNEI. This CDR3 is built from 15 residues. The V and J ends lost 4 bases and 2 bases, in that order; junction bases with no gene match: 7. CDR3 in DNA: TGTGCCAGCAGTGCGTCGGGAGGGGGGGCCTACGAGCAGTACTTC. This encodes CASSASGGGAYEQYF.

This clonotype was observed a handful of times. The CDR3 region has the DNA TGTGCCAGCTCGGACAATACAGGGTCTTATCAGCCCCAGCATTTT. It specifies CASSDNTGSYQPQHF. The chain uses TRBV18 and TRBJ1-5; tentative D call: TRBD1 (6 bases). The V gene's germline CDR1 is KGHSH and CDR2 LQKENI. The CDR3 has 15 residues. V gave up 6 bases and J gave up 5 bases, with 17 bases separating them.

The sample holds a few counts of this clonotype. The CDR3 bases are TGTGCCAGCAGCTCACGACAGGCGAACACTGAAGCTTTCTTT. It encodes CASSSRQANTEAFF. The chain carries TRBV5-4 and TRBJ1-1; possible D gene TRBD1, 6 bases. There are 14 residues in the CDR3. V was trimmed by 3 bases and J by 1 base, leaving 10 bases between them. Germline V gene lookup returns CDR1 SGHNT and CDR2 YYREEE (reference sequence).

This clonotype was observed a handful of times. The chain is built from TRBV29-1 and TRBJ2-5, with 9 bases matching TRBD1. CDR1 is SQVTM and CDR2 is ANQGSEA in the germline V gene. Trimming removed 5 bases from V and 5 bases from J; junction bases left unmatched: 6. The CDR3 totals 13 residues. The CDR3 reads CSVRQGGRETQYF. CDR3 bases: TGCAGCGTTCGACAGGGGGGGCGGGAGACCCAGTACTTC.

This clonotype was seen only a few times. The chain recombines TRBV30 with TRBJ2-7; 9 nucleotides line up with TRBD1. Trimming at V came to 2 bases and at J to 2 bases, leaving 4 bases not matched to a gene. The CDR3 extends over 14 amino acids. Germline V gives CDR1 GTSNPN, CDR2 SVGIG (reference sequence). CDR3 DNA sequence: TGTGCCTGGAGTCCGGACAGGGGAACCTACGAGCAGTACTTC. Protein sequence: CAWSPDRGTYEQYF.

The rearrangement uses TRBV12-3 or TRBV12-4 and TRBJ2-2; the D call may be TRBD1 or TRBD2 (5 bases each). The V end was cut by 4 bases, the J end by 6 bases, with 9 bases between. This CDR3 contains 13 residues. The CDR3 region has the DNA TGTGCCAGCAGTTCGGGGCTAGCCGGGGAGCTGTTTTTT. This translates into CASSSGLAGELFF.

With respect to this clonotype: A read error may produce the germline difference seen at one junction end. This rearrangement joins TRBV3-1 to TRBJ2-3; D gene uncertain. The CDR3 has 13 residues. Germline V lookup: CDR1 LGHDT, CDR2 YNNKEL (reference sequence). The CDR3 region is CASSQDQVDTQYF. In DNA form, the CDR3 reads TGCGCCAGCAGCCAAGATCAAGTGGATACGCAGTATTTT.

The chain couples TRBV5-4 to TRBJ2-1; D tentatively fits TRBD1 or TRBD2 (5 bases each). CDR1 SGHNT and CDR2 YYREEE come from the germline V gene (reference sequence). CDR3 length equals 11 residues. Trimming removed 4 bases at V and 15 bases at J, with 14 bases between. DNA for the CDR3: TGTGCCAGCAGCCAGGGACGAGCTGTGTTCTTC. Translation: CASSQGRAVFF.

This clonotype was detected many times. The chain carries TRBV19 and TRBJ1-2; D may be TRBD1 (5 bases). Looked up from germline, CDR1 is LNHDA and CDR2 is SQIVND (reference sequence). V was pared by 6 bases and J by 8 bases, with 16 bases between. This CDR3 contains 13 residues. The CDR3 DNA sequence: TGTGCCAGTAGGGGGACGTCGTTGGAGGGCTACACCTTC. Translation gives CASRGTSLEGYTF.

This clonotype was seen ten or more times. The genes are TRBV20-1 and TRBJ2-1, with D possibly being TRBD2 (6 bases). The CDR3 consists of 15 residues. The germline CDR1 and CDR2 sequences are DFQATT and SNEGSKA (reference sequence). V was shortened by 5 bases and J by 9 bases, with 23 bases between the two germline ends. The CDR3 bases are TGCAGTGCTCAAAGGGGCCCCGGGAGTGGGAGTGAGCAGTTCTTC. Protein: CSAQRGPGSGSEQFF.

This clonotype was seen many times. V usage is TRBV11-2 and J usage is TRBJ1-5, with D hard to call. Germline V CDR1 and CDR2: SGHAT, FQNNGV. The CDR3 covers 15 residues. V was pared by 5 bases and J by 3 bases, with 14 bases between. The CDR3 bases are TGTGCCAGCAGCCGCCTACGGGCCCCCAATCAGCCCCAGCATTTT. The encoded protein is CASSRLRAPNQPQHF.

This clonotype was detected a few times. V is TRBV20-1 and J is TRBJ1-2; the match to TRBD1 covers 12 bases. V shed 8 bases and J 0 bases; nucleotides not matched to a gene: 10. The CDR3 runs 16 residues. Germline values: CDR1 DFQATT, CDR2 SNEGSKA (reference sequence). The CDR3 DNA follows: TGCAGTCCGCTTGGGACAGGGGGCGATGCTAACTATGGCTACACCTTC. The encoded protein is CSPLGTGGDANYGYTF.

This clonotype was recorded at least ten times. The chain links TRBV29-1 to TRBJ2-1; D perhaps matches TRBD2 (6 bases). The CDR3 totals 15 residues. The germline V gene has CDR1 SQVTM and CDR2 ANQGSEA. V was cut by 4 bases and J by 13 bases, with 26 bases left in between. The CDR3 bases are TGCAGCGTTGGCCTCCCTCCCGGAGGGGCGCGAATCCAGTTCTTC. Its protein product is CSVGLPPGGARIQFF.

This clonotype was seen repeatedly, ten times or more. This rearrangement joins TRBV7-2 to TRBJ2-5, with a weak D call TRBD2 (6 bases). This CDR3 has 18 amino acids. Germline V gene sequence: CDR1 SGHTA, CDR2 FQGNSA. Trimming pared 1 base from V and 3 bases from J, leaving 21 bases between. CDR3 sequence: CASSLGGGGLYGEETQYF. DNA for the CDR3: TGTGCCAGCAGCTTAGGGGGCGGCGGACTATACGGGGAAGAGACCCAGTACTTC.

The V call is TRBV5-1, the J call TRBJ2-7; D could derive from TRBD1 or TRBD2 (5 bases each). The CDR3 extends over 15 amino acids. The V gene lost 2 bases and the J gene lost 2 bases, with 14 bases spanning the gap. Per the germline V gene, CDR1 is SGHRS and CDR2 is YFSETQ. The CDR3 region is CASSFAWGSPYEQYF. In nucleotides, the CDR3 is TGCGCCAGCAGCTTTGCGTGGGGGTCCCCCTACGAGCAGTACTTC. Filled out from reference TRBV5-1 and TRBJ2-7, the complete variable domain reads KAGVTQTPRYLIKTRGQQVTLSCSPISGHRSVSWYQQTPGQGLQFLFEYFSETQRNKGNFPGRFSGRQFSNSRSEMNVSTLELGDSALYLCASSFAWGSPYEQYFGPGTRLTVT.

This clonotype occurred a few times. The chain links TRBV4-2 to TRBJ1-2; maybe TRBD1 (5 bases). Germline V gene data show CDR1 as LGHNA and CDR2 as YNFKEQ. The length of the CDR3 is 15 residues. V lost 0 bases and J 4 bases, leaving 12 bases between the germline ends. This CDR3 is CASSQDLARGYGYTF. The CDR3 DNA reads TGTGCCAGCAGCCAAGATCTAGCAAGGGGCTATGGCTACACCTTC.

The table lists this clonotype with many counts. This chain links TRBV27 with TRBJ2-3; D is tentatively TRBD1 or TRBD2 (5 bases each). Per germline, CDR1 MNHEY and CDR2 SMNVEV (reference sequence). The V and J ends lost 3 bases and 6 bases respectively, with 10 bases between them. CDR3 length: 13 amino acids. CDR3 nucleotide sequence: TGTGCCAGCAGTTTTGGGGGTGGGGATACGCAGTATTTT. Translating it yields CASSFGGGDTQYF.